These 22 T cell receptor beta chains share one sample of origin, sequenced in a study of T cells in Graves' hyperthyroidism and ophthalmopathy. Amplification of TCR beta CDR3 regions used RNA as the template. Initially, a first-round RT-PCR of the TCR CDR3 employed the HTBI primer set. TCRdb recomputed calls from the multiplex PCR reads with MiXCR, one row per CDR3 protein. Of 300,000 to 450,000 distinct CDR3 sequences listed, 15% are singletons. Sequenced input: blood. These receptors were collected from a woman aged 25 to 45 with Graves' hyperthyroidism.

J is TRBJ2-7 and V is TRBV28, with D perhaps given as TRBD1 or TRBD2 (5 bases each). The V and J ends lost 5 bases and 3 bases respectively, with 14 bases between them. This CDR3 has 14 amino acids. Germline-derived CDR1 and CDR2 are MDHEN and SYDVKM. The CDR3 sequence is CASSPTRGRYEQYF. The CDR3 DNA reads as TGTGCCAGCAGTCCAACCCGGGGCCGCTACGAGCAGTACTTC.

This clonotype was detected many times. The chain combines TRBV30 with TRBJ2-3, with TRBD1 as a possible D gene (5 bases). Trimming left V 5 bases short and J 1 base short, with 10 bases between. CDR1 GTSNPN and CDR2 SVGIG come from the germline V gene (reference sequence). CDR3 length: 13 residues. The CDR3 here is CAWQLTGTDTQYF. The CDR3 DNA reads TGTGCCTGGCAATTGACAGGCACAGATACGCAGTATTTT.

Regarding this clonotype: Germline and junction disagree at one end, which may indicate a read error. The chain joins TRBV18 to TRBJ2-1, with 10 bases lining up with TRBD1. The CDR3 runs 15 residues. Germline V CDR1 and CDR2: KGHSH, LQKENI. CDR3 loop: CASSPGQGVYNEQLF. The CDR3 coding sequence is TGTGCCAGCTCACCTGGACAGGGGGTATACAATGAGCAGCTCTTC. Full variable domain (rest looked up from reference TRBV18 and TRBJ2-1): NAGVMQNPRHLVRRRGQEARLRCSPMKGHSHVYWYRQLPEEGLKFMVYLQKENIIDESGMPKERFSAEFPKEGPSILRIQQVVRGDSAAYFCASSPGQGVYNEQLFGPGTRLTVL.

J is TRBJ2-5 and V is TRBV9, with a tentative D call TRBD1 (5 bases). V gave up 0 bases and J gave up 1 base, with 10 bases separating them. CDR1 SGDLS and CDR2 YYNGEE come from the germline V gene. The CDR3 sequence is 15 residues long. CDR3 residues: CASSVGGRSQETQYF. The CDR3 DNA reads as TGTGCCAGCAGCGTAGGGGGCAGGAGCCAAGAGACCCAGTACTTC.

This clonotype was observed many times. The genes are TRBV18 and TRBJ2-7, with TRBD2 matching over 12 bases. Germline V gene lookup returns CDR1 KGHSH and CDR2 LQKENI. CDR3 length: 16 amino acids. Losses at the gene ends were 3 bases for V and 5 bases for J; bases not matched to a gene: 8. The CDR3 nucleotides read TGTGCCAGCTCACCCGGTTTGACTAGCGGGAGAGACGAGCAGTACTTC. Amino acid sequence: CASSPGLTSGRDEQYF. The whole variable domain, remainder taken from reference TRBV18 and TRBJ2-7, is NAGVMQNPRHLVRRRGQEARLRCSPMKGHSHVYWYRQLPEEGLKFMVYLQKENIIDESGMPKERFSAEFPKEGPSILRIQQVVRGDSAAYFCASSPGLTSGRDEQYFGPGTRLTVT.

V gene TRBV10-3 combines with J gene TRBJ2-5; 12 bases match TRBD2. The V segment lost 2 bases and the J segment 4 bases; nucleotides outside the gene matches: 2. CDR1 and CDR2 from the germline V gene are ENHRY and SYGVKD. The CDR3 runs to 15 residues. The CDR3 DNA sequence: TGTGCCATCAGTGAGACGGGACTAGCGGGAGAGACCCAGTACTTC. It is translated as CAISETGLAGETQYF.

This clonotype was recorded at least ten times. This rearrangement joins TRBV29-1 to TRBJ2-3, with D possibly matching TRBD1 (6 bases). Per germline, CDR1 SQVTM and CDR2 ANQGSEA. Trimming pared 1 base from V and 0 bases from J, leaving 11 bases between. This CDR3 has 15 residues. CDR3 amino acids: CSVEGGQISTDTQYF. The CDR3 bases are TGCAGCGTTGAAGGAGGACAGATCAGCACAGATACGCAGTATTTT.

The chain joins TRBV20-1 to TRBJ2-3; 13 nucleotides agree with TRBD2. CDR1 and CDR2 from the germline V gene are DFQATT and SNEGSKA (reference sequence). With V trimmed by 3 bases and J by 4 bases, 4 bases remained unmatched. The CDR3 has 15 amino acids. The CDR3 reads CSASRTSGRSDTQYF. In DNA, the CDR3 is TGCAGTGCTAGCCGGACTAGCGGGAGATCAGATACGCAGTATTTT.

In its sample, this clonotype was seen many times. The chain combines TRBV3-1 with TRBJ1-1; D may be TRBD1 (6 bases). This CDR3 is 15 amino acids long. CDR1 LGHDT and CDR2 YNNKEL come from the germline V gene (reference sequence). Deletions cut 4 bases from V and 1 base from J, with 13 bases between. CDR3 in DNA: TGTGCCAGCAGCCCCCCGGGACATTCGAACACTGAAGCTTTCTTT. It specifies CASSPPGHSNTEAFF. The full variable domain, in which reference TRBV3-1 and TRBJ1-1 provide the parts outside the CDR3, is DTAVSQTPKYLVTQMGNDKSIKCEQNLGHDTMYWYKQDSKKFLKIMFSYNNKELIINETVPNRFSPKSPDKAHLNLHINSLELGDSAVYFCASSPPGHSNTEAFFGQGTRLTVV.

This clonotype has a count of ten or more. This chain links TRBV13 with TRBJ2-3; TRBD2 agrees at 11 bases. Germline V CDR1 and CDR2: PRHDT, FYEKMQ (reference sequence). The CDR3 covers 16 residues. V lost 5 bases and J lost 5; bases outside the gene matches: 9. The DNA of the CDR3 is TGTGCCAGCAGCCCGCTTAGCGGGAGGGTAAAAGATACGCAGTATTTT. Protein product: CASSPLSGRVKDTQYF.

This clonotype was counted a few times. This rearrangement joins TRBV7-9 to TRBJ2-1; 10 bases are a match to TRBD2. V trimming: 2 bases; J trimming: 5 bases; junction bases outside the gene matches: 6. Germline CDR1 and CDR2: SEHNR and FQNEAQ (reference sequence). The CDR3 loop spans 16 amino acids. For the CDR3, the DNA is TGTGCCAGCAGCTTATCTCTAGCGGGGGAAGACAATGAGCAGTTCTTC. It encodes CASSLSLAGEDNEQFF.

The chain has TRBV9 and TRBJ1-4, with D unclear. Trimming shortened V by 4 bases and J by 7 bases, and 17 bases separated the two germline ends. Looked up from germline, CDR1 is SGDLS and CDR2 is YYNGEE. The CDR3 has 15 residues. DNA for the CDR3: TGTGCCAGCAGCCAAGATGTGGGCGGAGGTGAAAAACTGTTTTTT. It yields the protein CASSQDVGGGEKLFF.

This clonotype was recorded a few times. The chain uses TRBV7-3 and TRBJ2-2; the match to TRBD2 covers 11 bases. The germline V gene encodes CDR1 SGHTA and CDR2 FQGTGA. The CDR3 has 16 amino acids. Trimming removed 3 bases from V and 6 bases from J; junction bases left unmatched: 6. The CDR3 is CASSLYSGRASGELFF. The DNA of the CDR3 is TGTGCCAGCAGCTTGTATAGCGGGAGGGCCTCCGGGGAGCTGTTTTTT.

The chain joins TRBV5-4 to TRBJ1-5; D possibly corresponds to TRBD1 (6 bases). The CDR3 is 15 residues long. Germline CDR1 SGHNT, CDR2 YYREEE (reference sequence). V was trimmed by 1 base and J by 7 bases, leaving 15 bases between them. CDR3 DNA: TGTGCCAGCAGCTTGCGCTACAGGGTCGGGCAGCCCCAGCATTTT. It codes for CASSLRYRVGQPQHF. Looking up the rest from reference TRBV5-4 and TRBJ1-5 gives the full variable domain: ETGVTQSPTHLIKTRGQQVTLRCSSQSGHNTVSWYQQALGQGPQFIFQYYREEENGRGNFPPRFSGLQFPNYSSELNVNALELDDSALYLCASSLRYRVGQPQHFGDGTRLSIL.

The gene calls are TRBV6-2 or TRBV6-3 and TRBJ2-1; D may correspond to TRBD1 or TRBD2 (6 bases each). Trimming removed 4 bases at V and 5 bases at J, with 18 bases between. CDR3 size: 16 residues. Germline CDR1 and CDR2: MNHEY and SVGEGT. CDR3 in amino acids: CASSWHGTTGDNEQFF. As DNA, the CDR3 is TGTGCCAGCAGTTGGCACGGGACAACGGGGGACAATGAGCAGTTCTTC.

In this sample, this clonotype turned up a few times. V usage is TRBV24-1 and J usage is TRBJ1-5; unclear D gene. Germline loops: CDR1 KGHDR, CDR2 SFDVKD. The CDR3 spans 12 residues. The V gene lost 8 bases and the J gene lost 4 bases, with 8 bases spanning the gap. The CDR3 DNA sequence: TGTGCCACCATGGGCGGGAATCAGCCCCAGCATTTT. It specifies CATMGGNQPQHF.

The rearrangement links TRBV28 to TRBJ1-6; TRBD1 aligns across 7 bases. Germline V gives CDR1 MDHEN, CDR2 SYDVKM. Trimming removed 5 bases from V and 7 bases from J; junction bases left unmatched: 8. The CDR3 extends over 15 amino acids. Written as DNA, the CDR3 is TGTGCCAGCAGTCTTCCCGGGACAGAGAATTCACCCCTCCACTTT. It yields the protein CASSLPGTENSPLHF.

This clonotype was picked up a small number of times. The chain joins TRBV15 to TRBJ2-7; TRBD1 matches at 7 bases. J was trimmed by 5 bases and V by 2 bases; bases with no gene match: 6. The CDR3 is 14 residues long. Germline-derived CDR1 and CDR2 are LNHNV and YYDKDF (reference sequence). CDR3 sequence: CATSRRQGVDEQYF. CDR3 DNA: TGTGCCACCAGCAGACGGCAGGGGGTCGACGAGCAGTACTTC.

V is TRBV4-1 and J is TRBJ2-5; TRBD1 might be the D (6 bases). This CDR3 spans 17 amino acids. V lost 1 base, J lost 5 bases, and 20 bases lay in between. Germline CDR1 and CDR2: MGHRA and YSYEKL. CDR3 nucleotide sequence: TGCGCCAGCAGCCAAGGGTCCCCGGGGACATCGCAGGAGACCCAGTACTTC. Protein sequence: CASSQGSPGTSQETQYF.

This rearrangement joins TRBV15 to TRBJ1-6; no firm D call. The CDR3 contains 16 residues. With 1 base removed from V and 5 bases from J, the gap between germline ends came to 12 bases. Germline loops: CDR1 LNHNV, CDR2 YYDKDF (reference sequence). The CDR3 reads CATSRVMRRNNSPLHF. The CDR3 DNA reads TGTGCCACCAGCAGAGTAATGCGGCGGAATAATTCACCCCTCCACTTT.

This chain links TRBV6-1 with TRBJ2-1, with TRBD2 matching 8 bases. The CDR3 covers 13 residues. Trimming removed 6 bases from V and 6 bases from J; junction bases left unmatched: 4. Germline V lookup: CDR1 MNHNS, CDR2 SASEGT. The CDR3, as DNA: TGTGCCAGCAGAACAGCGGGAGTCAATGAGCAGTTCTTC. This encodes CASRTAGVNEQFF.

This clonotype was seen ten or more times. The chain combines TRBV3-1 with TRBJ1-6, with 7 bases aligning to TRBD1. With V trimmed by 3 bases and J by 8 bases, 7 bases remained unmatched. Germline loops: CDR1 LGHDT, CDR2 YNNKEL (reference sequence). The CDR3 runs to 15 residues. The CDR3 sequence is CASSHTTGLDSPLHF. CDR3 DNA sequence: TGTGCCAGCAGCCATACGACAGGGTTGGATTCACCCCTCCACTTT.